This T cell receptor (beta chain) is from a study of OX40 agonist ivuxolimab in advanced cancers. Study outcomes and limitations: Relative to CD4+ cells, CD8+ T cells on average had more expanded clones.

With regard to this clone: Its antigen remains unknown.

Method: immunoSEQ multiplex PCR; TCRdb's copy keeps in-frame clones and lacks some. The sample has tens of thousands of clones, 80% to 90% seen once. The CDR3 length is 13 residues. Germline V CDR1 and CDR2: GTSNPN, SVGIG (reference sequence). The trim removed 5 bases at V and 10 bases at J, leaving 7 bases unmatched. This sequence was found in an adult with an advanced solid tumor such as melanoma, head and neck, liver or kidney cancer. The chain links TRBV30 to TRBJ1-6; TRBD1 matches 8 bases. Sequencing used CD4+ or CD8+ T cells sorted from blood, obtained in a trial of the OX40 agonist ivuxolimab. The CDR3: CAWVGQGRSPLHF. For the CDR3, the DNA is TGTGCCTGGGTCGGACAGGGTCGGTCACCCCTCCACTTT.